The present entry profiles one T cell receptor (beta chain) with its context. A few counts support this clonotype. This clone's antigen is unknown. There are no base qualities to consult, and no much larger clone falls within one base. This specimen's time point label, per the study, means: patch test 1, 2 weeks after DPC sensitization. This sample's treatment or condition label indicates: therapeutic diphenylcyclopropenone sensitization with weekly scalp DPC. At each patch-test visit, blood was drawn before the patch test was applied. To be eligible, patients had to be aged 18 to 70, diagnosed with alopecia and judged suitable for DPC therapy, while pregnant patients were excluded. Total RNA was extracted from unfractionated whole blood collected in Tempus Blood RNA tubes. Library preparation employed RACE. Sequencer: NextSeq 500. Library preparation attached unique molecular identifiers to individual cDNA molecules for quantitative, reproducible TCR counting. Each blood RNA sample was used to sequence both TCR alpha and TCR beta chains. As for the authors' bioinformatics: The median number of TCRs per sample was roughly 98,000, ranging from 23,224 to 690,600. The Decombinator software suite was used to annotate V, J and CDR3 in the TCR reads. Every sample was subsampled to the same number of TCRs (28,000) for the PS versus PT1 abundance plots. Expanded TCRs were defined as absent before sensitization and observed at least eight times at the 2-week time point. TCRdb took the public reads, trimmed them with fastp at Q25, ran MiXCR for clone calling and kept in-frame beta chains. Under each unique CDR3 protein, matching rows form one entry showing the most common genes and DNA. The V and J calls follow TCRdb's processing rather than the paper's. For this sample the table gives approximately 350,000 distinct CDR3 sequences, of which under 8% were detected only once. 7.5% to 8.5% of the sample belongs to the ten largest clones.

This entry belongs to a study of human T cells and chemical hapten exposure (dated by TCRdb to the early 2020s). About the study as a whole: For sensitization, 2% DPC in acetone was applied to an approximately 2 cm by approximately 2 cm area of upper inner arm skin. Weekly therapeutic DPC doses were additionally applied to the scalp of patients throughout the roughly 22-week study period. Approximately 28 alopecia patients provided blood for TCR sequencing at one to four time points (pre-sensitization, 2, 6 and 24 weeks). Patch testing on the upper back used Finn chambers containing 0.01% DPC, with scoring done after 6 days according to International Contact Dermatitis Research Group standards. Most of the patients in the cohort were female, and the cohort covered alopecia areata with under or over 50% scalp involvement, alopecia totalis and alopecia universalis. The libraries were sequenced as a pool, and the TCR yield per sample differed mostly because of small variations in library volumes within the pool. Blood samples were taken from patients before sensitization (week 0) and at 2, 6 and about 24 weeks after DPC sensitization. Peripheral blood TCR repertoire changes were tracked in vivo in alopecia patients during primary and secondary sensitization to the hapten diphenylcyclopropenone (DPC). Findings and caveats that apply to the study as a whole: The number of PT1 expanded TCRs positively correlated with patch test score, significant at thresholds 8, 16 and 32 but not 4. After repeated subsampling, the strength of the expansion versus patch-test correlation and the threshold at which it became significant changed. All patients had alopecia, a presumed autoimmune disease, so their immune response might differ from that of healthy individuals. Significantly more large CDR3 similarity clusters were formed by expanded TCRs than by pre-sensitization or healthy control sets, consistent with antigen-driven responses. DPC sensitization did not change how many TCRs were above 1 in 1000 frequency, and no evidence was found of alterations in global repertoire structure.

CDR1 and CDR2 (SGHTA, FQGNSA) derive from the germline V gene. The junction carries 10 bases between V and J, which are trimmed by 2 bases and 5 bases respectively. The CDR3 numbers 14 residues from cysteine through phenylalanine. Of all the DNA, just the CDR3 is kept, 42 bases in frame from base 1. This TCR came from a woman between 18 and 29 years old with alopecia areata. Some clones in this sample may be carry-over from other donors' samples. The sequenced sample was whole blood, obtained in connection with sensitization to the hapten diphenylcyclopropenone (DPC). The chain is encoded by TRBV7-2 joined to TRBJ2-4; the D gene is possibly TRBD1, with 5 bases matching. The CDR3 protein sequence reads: CASSLPQGENIQYF. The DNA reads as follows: TGTGCCAGCAGCTTACCGCAGGGCGAAAACATTCAGTACTTC.